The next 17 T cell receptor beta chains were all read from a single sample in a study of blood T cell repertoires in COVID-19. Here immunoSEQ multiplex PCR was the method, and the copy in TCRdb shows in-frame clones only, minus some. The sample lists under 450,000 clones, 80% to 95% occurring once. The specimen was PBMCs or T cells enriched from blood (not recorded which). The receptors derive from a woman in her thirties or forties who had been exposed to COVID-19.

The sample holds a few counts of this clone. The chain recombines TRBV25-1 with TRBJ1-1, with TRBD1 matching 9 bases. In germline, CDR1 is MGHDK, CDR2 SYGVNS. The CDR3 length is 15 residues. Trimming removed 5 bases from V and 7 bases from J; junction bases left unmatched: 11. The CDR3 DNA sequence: TGTGCCAGCAGTTGGGGGGGGACAGGGAAATTTGAAGCTTTCTTT. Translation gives CASSWGGTGKFEAFF.

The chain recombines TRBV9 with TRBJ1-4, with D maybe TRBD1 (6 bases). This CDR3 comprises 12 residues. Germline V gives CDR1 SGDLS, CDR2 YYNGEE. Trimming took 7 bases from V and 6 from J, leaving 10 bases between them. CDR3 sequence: CASGQTHEKLFF. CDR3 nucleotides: TGTGCCAGCGGACAGACCCATGAAAAACTGTTTTTT.

The CDR3 coding sequence is TGCGCCAGCAGTTATAGTTCCGGGACAGGATTGTCCGAGCAGTACTTC. As protein: CASSYSSGTGLSEQYF. The chain employs TRBV5-1 and TRBJ2-7; TRBD1 matches at 8 bases. Trimming at V came to 5 bases and at J to 6 bases, leaving 16 bases not matched to a gene. This CDR3 comprises 16 residues. Germline values: CDR1 SGHRS, CDR2 YFSETQ.

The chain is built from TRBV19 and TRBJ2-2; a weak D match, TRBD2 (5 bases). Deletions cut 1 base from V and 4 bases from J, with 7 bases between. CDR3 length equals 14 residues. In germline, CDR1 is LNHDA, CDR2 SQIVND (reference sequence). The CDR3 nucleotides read TGTGCCAGTAGTATAGTGGGGAGCACCGGGGAGCTGTTTTTT. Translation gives CASSIVGSTGELFF.

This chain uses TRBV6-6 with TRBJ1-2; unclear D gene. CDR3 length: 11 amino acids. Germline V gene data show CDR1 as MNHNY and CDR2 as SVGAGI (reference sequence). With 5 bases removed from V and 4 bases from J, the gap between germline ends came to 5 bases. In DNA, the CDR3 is TGTGCCAGCAGTCCCAGCTATGGCTACACCTTC. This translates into CASSPSYGYTF.

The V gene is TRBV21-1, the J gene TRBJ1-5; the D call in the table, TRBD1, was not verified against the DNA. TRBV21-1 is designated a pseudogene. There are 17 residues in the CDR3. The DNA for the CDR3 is TGTGCCAGCAGCGGGGGACAGGGGGTACATGGGAATCAGCCCCAGCATTTT. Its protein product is CASSGGQGVHGNQPQHF.

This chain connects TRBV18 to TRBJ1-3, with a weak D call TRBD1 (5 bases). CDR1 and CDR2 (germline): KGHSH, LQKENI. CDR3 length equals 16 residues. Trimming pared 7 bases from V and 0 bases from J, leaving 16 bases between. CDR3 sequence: CASFPRQLISGNTIYF. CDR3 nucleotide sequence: TGTGCCAGCTTCCCCCGACAGTTGATCTCTGGAAACACCATATATTTT.

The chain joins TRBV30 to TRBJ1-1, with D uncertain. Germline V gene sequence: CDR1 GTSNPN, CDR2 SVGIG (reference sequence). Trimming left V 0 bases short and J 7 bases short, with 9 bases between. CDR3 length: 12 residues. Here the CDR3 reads CAWSVGLSEAFF. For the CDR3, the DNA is TGTGCCTGGAGTGTTGGACTGAGTGAAGCTTTCTTT.

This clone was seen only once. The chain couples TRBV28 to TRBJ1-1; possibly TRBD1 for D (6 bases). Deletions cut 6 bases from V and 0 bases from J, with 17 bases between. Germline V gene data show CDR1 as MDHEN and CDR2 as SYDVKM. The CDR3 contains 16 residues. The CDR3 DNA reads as TGTGCCAGCAGGCCGGCGGGGGCGGCTTTGAACACTGAAGCTTTCTTT. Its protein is CASRPAGAALNTEAFF. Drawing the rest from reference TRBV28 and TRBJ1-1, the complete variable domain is DVKVTQSSRYLVKRTGEKVFLECVQDMDHENMFWYRQDPGLGLRLIYFSYDVKMKEKGDIPEGYSVSREKKERFSLILESASTNQTSMYLCASRPAGAALNTEAFFGQGTRLTVV.

CDR3 coding DNA: TGTGCCAGTTCCCTCAGGGGTGTAGAAACCGGGGAGCTGTTTTTT. This codes for CASSLRGVETGELFF. V gene TRBV19 combines with J gene TRBJ2-2; D possibly corresponds to TRBD1 (6 bases). CDR1 and CDR2 from the germline V gene are LNHDA and SQIVND (reference sequence). The CDR3 length is 15 residues. V shed 8 bases and J shed 5 bases, with 18 bases lying between them. The full variable domain, with the rest looked up from reference TRBV19 and TRBJ2-2, is DGGITQSPKYLFRKEGQNVTLSCEQNLNHDAMYWYRQDPGQGLRLIYYSQIVNDFQKGDIAEGYSVSREKKESFPLTVTSAQKNPTAFYLCASSLRGVETGELFFGEGSRLTVL.

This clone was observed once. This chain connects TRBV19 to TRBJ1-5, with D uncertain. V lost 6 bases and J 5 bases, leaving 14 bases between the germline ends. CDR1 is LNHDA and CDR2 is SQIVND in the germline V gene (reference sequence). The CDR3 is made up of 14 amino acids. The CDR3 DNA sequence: TGTGCCAGTAGCCTACTGGGAGAGGATCAGCCCCAGCATTTT. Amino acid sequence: CASSLLGEDQPQHF. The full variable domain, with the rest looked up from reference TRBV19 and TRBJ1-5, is DGGITQSPKYLFRKEGQNVTLSCEQNLNHDAMYWYRQDPGQGLRLIYYSQIVNDFQKGDIAEGYSVSREKKESFPLTVTSAQKNPTAFYLCASSLLGEDQPQHFGDGTRLSIL.

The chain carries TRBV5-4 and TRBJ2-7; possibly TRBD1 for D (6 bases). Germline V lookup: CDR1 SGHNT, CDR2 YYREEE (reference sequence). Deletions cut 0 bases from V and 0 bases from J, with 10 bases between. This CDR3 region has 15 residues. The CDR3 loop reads CASSLGVGASYEQYF. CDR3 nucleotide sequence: TGTGCCAGCAGCTTGGGGGTGGGGGCCTCCTACGAGCAGTACTTC. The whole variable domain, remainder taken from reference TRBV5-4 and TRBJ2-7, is ETGVTQSPTHLIKTRGQQVTLRCSSQSGHNTVSWYQQALGQGPQFIFQYYREEENGRGNFPPRFSGLQFPNYSSELNVNALELDDSALYLCASSLGVGASYEQYFGPGTRLTVT.

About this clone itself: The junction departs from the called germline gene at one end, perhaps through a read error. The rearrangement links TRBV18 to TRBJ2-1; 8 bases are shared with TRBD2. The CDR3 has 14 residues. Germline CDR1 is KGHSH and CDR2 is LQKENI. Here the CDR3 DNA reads TGTGCCAGCTCATCACCGACTAGCGCCAGGGAGCAGTTCTTC. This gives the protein CASSSPTSAREQFF.

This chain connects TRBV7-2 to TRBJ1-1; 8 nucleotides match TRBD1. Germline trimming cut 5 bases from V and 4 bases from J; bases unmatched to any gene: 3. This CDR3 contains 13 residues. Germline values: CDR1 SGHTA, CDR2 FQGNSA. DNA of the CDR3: TGTGCCAGCAGCCGTACAGGGGGCACTGAAGCTTTCTTT. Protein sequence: CASSRTGGTEAFF.

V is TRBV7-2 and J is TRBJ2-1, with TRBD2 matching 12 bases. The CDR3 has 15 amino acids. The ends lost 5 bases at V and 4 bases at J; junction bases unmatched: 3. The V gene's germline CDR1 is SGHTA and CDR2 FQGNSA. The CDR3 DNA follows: TGTGCCAGCAGCGCTAGCGGGAGGGGATACAATGAGCAGTTCTTC. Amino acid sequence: CASSASGRGYNEQFF.

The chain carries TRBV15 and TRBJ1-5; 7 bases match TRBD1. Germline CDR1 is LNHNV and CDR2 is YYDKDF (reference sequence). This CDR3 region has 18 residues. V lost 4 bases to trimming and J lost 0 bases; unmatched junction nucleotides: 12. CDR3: CATSTSTGVGGSNQPQHF. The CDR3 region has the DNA TGTGCCACCAGCACCAGTACAGGGGTAGGCGGTAGCAATCAGCCCCAGCATTTT.

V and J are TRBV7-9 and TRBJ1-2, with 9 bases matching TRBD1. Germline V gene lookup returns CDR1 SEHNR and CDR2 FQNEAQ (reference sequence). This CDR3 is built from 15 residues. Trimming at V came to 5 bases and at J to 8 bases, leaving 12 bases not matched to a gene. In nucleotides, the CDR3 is TGTGCCAGCAGCCCCTGGGACAGGGCGTCGGTGGGCTACACCTTC. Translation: CASSPWDRASVGYTF.